Below, one TCR beta chain is given with its context. Its antigen is unidentified. One end of the junction is discordant with germline, which a read error may explain. Donors were healthy Finnish babies undergoing corrective operations for congenital heart defects. A 0.5-1 mL peripheral blood aliquot was taken intraoperatively from four of eight donors. Blood DNA came from all available leukocytes, not a fixed cell number. This specimen comes from a study of human thymus T cells. Findings and limits, study-wide: In thymic and blood repertoires alike, V and J usage looked biased.

Measured with immunoSEQ multiplex PCR; TCRdb has only the in-frame clones, and not every one. The sample gives about 50,000 clones, roughly 94% of which show up once; about 0.17% is in the top ten. The germline gives CDR1 SSHAT, CDR2 FNYEAQ (reference sequence). The length of the CDR3 is 15 residues. V usage is TRBV7-7 and J usage is TRBJ2-1, with 8 nucleotides matching TRBD1. The sequenced sample consisted of blood. The source is a girl under three years old with a congenital heart defect but otherwise immunologically healthy. DNA of the CDR3: TGTGCTAGCAGCTTAGCCGGGACAGGAATTAGTGAGCAGTTCTTC. This sequence encodes CASSLAGTGISEQFF.